This T cell receptor (beta chain) was profiled in a study of shared clonotypes between healthy human individuals. Study-wide results and limits: Blood was the sole source, and tissue repertoires probably differ. Relative to clonotypes present in all four donors, those not shared had lower generation probabilities.

Positively selected for CCR7, the CD45RO-negative cells used as naive CD8 cells excluded terminally differentiated effector memory CD45RA+ cells. The CDR3 consists of 15 residues. V was clipped by 2 bases and J by 2 bases, with 14 bases between them. The germline V gene encodes CDR1 GTSNPN and CDR2 SVGIG (reference sequence). A note on this clone: The antigen remains unidentified.

In the authors' workflow: For the immunoSEQ data, sequences were junction-only without quality scores, so filtering differed. Data came from immunoSEQ multiplex PCR; TCRdb stores just in-frame clones and leaves some out. V and J calls and clone size are those listed in that table; D and trimming were worked out from the DNA. Counted here are over 2,000,000 clones, 85% to 95% occurring once; the ten biggest clones make up 1.5% to 2%. This sequence originates from a young man in good health. Some clones in this sample may be carry-over from other donors' samples. The sample taken for sequencing was naive CD8+ T cells from PBMCs. The chain links TRBV30 to TRBJ2-3; D uncertain. The CDR3 DNA reads as TGTGCCTGGAGTTTTACACCGGGCCTCACAGATACGCAGTATTTT. This sequence encodes CAWSFTPGLTDTQYF.